Listed here are 16 T cell receptor beta chains from one sample, sequenced in a study of beta chain features in type 1 diabetes (dated by TCRdb to the late 2010s). The library was generated by the immunoSEQ multiplex PCR assay. The entire amount of isolated RNA was reverse transcribed using the High Capacity cDNA Reverse Transcription Kit, so the sequenced TCRB transcripts were expressed ones. Here the immuneACCESS table is served through TCRdb, limited to in-frame sequences with V and J called. Missing clones are a known gap in these copies; in checked studies unresolved V genes cover under half, and the rest lacks a known reason. A total of 250,000 to 400,000 clones appear in this sample, around 13% of them only once. The ten biggest clones cover about 6.7% of the sample. Sequencing input: central memory CD4+ T cells from blood. The receptors derive from a man aged 25-40 years in good health.

The chain has TRBV29-1 and TRBJ2-2, with 8 nucleotides matching TRBD1. CDR1 is SQVTM, CDR2 ANQGSEA, per germline. V gave up 6 bases and J gave up 1 base; unmatched junction bases: 10. The CDR3 extends over 16 amino acids. CDR3 nucleotide sequence: TGCAGCGTCGGATCGCGGACAGGGCTGAACACCGGGGAGCTGTTTTTT. This sequence encodes CSVGSRTGLNTGELFF.

This clone appeared many times. The same CDR3 is also encoded by other DNA sequences in this sample. The V and J genes are TRBV4-3 and TRBJ1-5; no definite D call. Per the germline V gene, CDR1 is LGHNA and CDR2 is YSLEER. This CDR3 contains 14 residues. V was cut by 1 base and J by 4 bases, with 8 bases left in between. For the CDR3, the DNA is TGCGCCAGCAGCCAAGCTTGGGGAAATCAGCCCCAGCATTTT. This sequence encodes CASSQAWGNQPQHF.

The chain couples TRBV5-1 to TRBJ1-4; D gene uncertain. The CDR3 is 15 residues long. V shed 5 bases and J shed 3 bases, with 14 bases lying between them. Germline V gene sequence: CDR1 SGHRS, CDR2 YFSETQ. Here the CDR3 DNA reads TGCGCCAGCAGTGGCAGTTGGGGAGCTAATGAAAAACTGTTTTTT. This sequence encodes CASSGSWGANEKLFF. The full variable domain, with the rest looked up from reference TRBV5-1 and TRBJ1-4, is KAGVTQTPRYLIKTRGQQVTLSCSPISGHRSVSWYQQTPGQGLQFLFEYFSETQRNKGNFPGRFSGRQFSNSRSEMNVSTLELGDSALYLCASSGSWGANEKLFFGSGTQLSVL.

This clone came up many times. The chain employs TRBV27 and TRBJ1-1; D not certain. The CDR3 loop spans 13 amino acids. Germline lookup yields CDR1 MNHEY and CDR2 SMNVEV (reference sequence). Trimming removed 3 bases at V and 5 bases at J, with 10 bases between. The CDR3 bases are TGTGCCAGCAGTTTTGTGGGCAGTACTGAAGCTTTCTTT. Its protein product is CASSFVGSTEAFF.

The chain joins TRBV14 to TRBJ2-5; D gene ambiguous. Per germline, CDR1 SGHDN and CDR2 FVKESK. With 4 bases removed from V and 1 base from J, the gap between germline ends came to 13 bases. The CDR3 is 15 amino acids. DNA of the CDR3: TGTGCCAGCAGCCCATCGTGGCAGCCCCAAGAGACCCAGTACTTC. It translates to CASSPSWQPQETQYF.

This clone has at least ten counts. The chain has TRBV4-3 and TRBJ2-6; TRBD1 agrees at 9 bases. Looked up from germline, CDR1 is LGHNA and CDR2 is YSLEER. After removal of 3 bases from V and 0 bases from J, the junction contained 9 bases not matched to a gene. The CDR3 consists of 19 residues. CDR3 bases: TGCGCCAGCAGCCAGATTCGCGGGACAGGGCACTCTGGGGCCAACGTCCTGACTTTC. It encodes CASSQIRGTGHSGANVLTF.

The rearrangement joins TRBV2 to TRBJ1-2; D is uncertain. The CDR3 extends over 14 amino acids. Germline V gives CDR1 SNHLY, CDR2 FYNNEI. V lost 5 bases and J lost 1, with 11 bases in between. DNA of the CDR3: TGTGCCAGCAGTCAAGACTCGGGTAACTATGGCTACACCTTC. It specifies CASSQDSGNYGYTF.

This clone was found a few times. CDR3 loop: CASSRPTSGSNEQFF. CDR3 nucleotides: TGTGCCAGCAGCCGCCCTACTAGCGGGAGCAATGAGCAGTTCTTC. The chain recombines TRBV11-3 with TRBJ2-1; TRBD2 matches at 11 bases. CDR3 length: 15 amino acids. Losses at the gene ends were 5 bases for V and 6 bases for J; bases not matched to a gene: 6. CDR1 SGHNT and CDR2 YENEEA come from the germline V gene.

This chain uses TRBV27 with TRBJ1-1; D is undetermined. V was cut by 5 bases and J by 1 base, with 11 bases left in between. The CDR3 is made up of 14 amino acids. The germline V gene has CDR1 MNHEY and CDR2 SMNVEV (reference sequence). The CDR3 DNA is TGTGCCAGCAGTACCGTGCCCCAGAACACTGAAGCTTTCTTT. Residues: CASSTVPQNTEAFF.

The sample holds a few counts of this clone. The V and J genes are TRBV10-3 and TRBJ1-4; 9 bases line up with TRBD1. Germline V gene sequence: CDR1 ENHRY, CDR2 SYGVKD. V dropped 5 bases and J dropped 8; count of bases not matched to a gene: 12. CDR3 length equals 16 residues. CDR3 amino acids: CAISRHLDRGEEKLFF. The CDR3 bases are TGTGCCATCAGTCGCCACCTGGACAGGGGCGAAGAAAAACTGTTTTTT.

The sample holds a few counts of this clone. Germline is not matched at one junction end, which may reflect a read error. The rearrangement joins TRBV11-3 to TRBJ2-3; TRBD2 agrees at 7 bases. From germline, CDR1 is SGHNT and CDR2 YENEEA. The CDR3 has 16 residues. CDR3 nucleotide sequence: TGCGCCAGCAGCCAAGGAGCAGCGGGGAGCACAGATACGCAGTATTTT. It is translated as CASSQGAAGSTDTQYF.

This clone was counted only a few times. The chain is built from TRBV11-2 and TRBJ2-5; TRBD1 matches at 7 bases. The CDR3 is made up of 16 amino acids. Germline V gene sequence: CDR1 SGHAT, CDR2 FQNNGV. The J segment lost 3 bases and the V segment lost 3 bases, leaving 10 bases of the junction unmatched. The CDR3 nucleotides are TGTGCCAGCAGCTTCAACCCGGGACAGAGTAAAGAGACCCAGTACTTC. This gives the protein CASSFNPGQSKETQYF.

The chain recombines TRBV9 with TRBJ2-5; 7 bases map to TRBD2. Germline values: CDR1 SGDLS, CDR2 YYNGEE. The CDR3 extends over 15 amino acids. V shed 4 bases and J 2 bases; nucleotides not matched to a gene: 8. CDR3 sequence reads: CASSHSGGRQETQYF. DNA for the CDR3: TGTGCCAGCAGCCACTCGGGAGGCCGACAAGAGACCCAGTACTTC.

V usage is TRBV19 and J usage is TRBJ1-2, with 11 bases that match TRBD1. V shed 7 bases and J 7 bases; nucleotides not matched to a gene: 17. Germline values: CDR1 LNHDA, CDR2 SQIVND (reference sequence). This CDR3 is built from 17 residues. This chain's CDR3 is CASTRRDRGLEYGGYTF. The CDR3 DNA reads as TGTGCCAGTACCCGAAGGGACAGGGGGTTGGAATACGGTGGCTACACCTTC. The full variable domain, its missing parts supplied by reference TRBV19 and TRBJ1-2, is DGGITQSPKYLFRKEGQNVTLSCEQNLNHDAMYWYRQDPGQGLRLIYYSQIVNDFQKGDIAEGYSVSREKKESFPLTVTSAQKNPTAFYLCASTRRDRGLEYGGYTFGSGTRLTVV.

This clone was counted a few times. V gene TRBV4-3 combines with J gene TRBJ1-6; D remains ambiguous. This CDR3 has 16 amino acids. The germline V gene has CDR1 LGHNA and CDR2 YSLEER. Trimming cost V 0 bases and J 10 bases, with 16 bases left between them. CDR3 DNA: TGCGCCAGCAGCCAAGACGGAACAGTAAGGTGGTCACCCCTCCACTTT. Translation: CASSQDGTVRWSPLHF.

This sequence joins TRBV9 and TRBJ1-5; D is undetermined. Germline CDR1 and CDR2: SGDLS and YYNGEE. CDR3 length: 14 amino acids. With 3 bases removed from V and 5 bases from J, the gap between germline ends came to 12 bases. The CDR3: CASSGARGDQPQHF. The CDR3 DNA is TGTGCCAGCAGCGGGGCTCGCGGCGATCAGCCCCAGCATTTT.